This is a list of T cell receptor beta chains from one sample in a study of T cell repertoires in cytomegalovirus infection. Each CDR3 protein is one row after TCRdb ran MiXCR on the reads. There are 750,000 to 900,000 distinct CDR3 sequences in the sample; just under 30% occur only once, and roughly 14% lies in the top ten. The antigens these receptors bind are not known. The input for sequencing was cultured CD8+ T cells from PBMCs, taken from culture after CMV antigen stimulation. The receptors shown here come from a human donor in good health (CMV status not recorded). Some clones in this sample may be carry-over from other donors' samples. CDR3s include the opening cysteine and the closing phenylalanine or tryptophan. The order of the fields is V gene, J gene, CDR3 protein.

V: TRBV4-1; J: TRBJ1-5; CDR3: CASSHETGLPRNQPQHF
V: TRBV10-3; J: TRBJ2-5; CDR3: CAISESRDSPEETQYF
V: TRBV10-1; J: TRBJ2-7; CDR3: CASSESERAEQYF
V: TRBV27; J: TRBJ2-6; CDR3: CASRPEGSSGANVLTF
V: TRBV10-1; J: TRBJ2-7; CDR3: CASSESGDRYTYEQYF
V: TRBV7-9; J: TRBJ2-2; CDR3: CASSSPGDGQGTRGELFF
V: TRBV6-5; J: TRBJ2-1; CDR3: CASSLGWGRDEQFF
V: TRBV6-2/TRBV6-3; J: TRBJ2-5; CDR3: CASTYFRGAQETQYF
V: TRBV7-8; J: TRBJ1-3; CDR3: CASSSLPGNTIYF
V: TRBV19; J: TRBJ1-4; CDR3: CASRGLQEFNEKLFF
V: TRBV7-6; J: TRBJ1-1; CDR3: CASSLAAGLEAFF
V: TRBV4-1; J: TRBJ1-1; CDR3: CASSPGQGSTEAFF